What follows are 13 T cell receptor beta chains derived from one specimen sequenced in a study of blood T cell repertoires in COVID-19. Generated by immunoSEQ multiplex PCR, the TCRdb table keeps only in-frame clones and is missing some. The sample consists of some 190,000 clones, just under 85% of them appearing once. The sequenced sample consisted of peripheral blood. The receptors originated from a woman in her 70s with active or convalescent COVID-19.

The chain couples TRBV7-9 to TRBJ2-5; no clear D gene. Germline assignment: CDR1 SEHNR and CDR2 FQNEAQ (reference sequence). Between the trimmed V and J ends, which lost 3 bases and 9 bases, there was a span of 17 bases. The CDR3 contains 14 residues. CDR3 amino acids: CASSFRASPEAQYF. CDR3 nucleotides: TGTGCCAGCAGCTTTAGAGCCTCCCCTGAGGCCCAGTACTTC.

The CDR3: CASSYTGLYTGELFF. The CDR3 nucleotides are TGTGCCAGCAGCTATACAGGATTATACACCGGGGAGCTGTTTTTT. The chain uses TRBV5-6 and TRBJ2-2, with a possible D match to TRBD1 (5 bases). The CDR3 has 15 residues. V lost 3 bases and J 3 bases, leaving 12 bases between the germline ends. The germline gives CDR1 SGHDT, CDR2 YYEEEE.

The chain uses TRBV29-1 and TRBJ2-1; 11 bases line up with TRBD2. The ends lost 5 bases at V and 5 bases at J; junction bases unmatched: 2. Germline assignment: CDR1 SQVTM and CDR2 ANQGSEA. The CDR3 consists of 13 residues. This CDR3 reads CSVTSGGHNEQFF. Written as DNA, the CDR3 is TGCAGCGTTACTAGCGGGGGACACAATGAGCAGTTCTTC.

In this sample, this clone turned up once. V and J are TRBV5-1 and TRBJ2-7; 13 bases are shared with TRBD2. From germline, CDR1 is SGHRS and CDR2 YFSETQ. The CDR3 runs 15 residues. V dropped 4 bases and J dropped 5; count of bases not matched to a gene: 6. Here the CDR3 DNA reads TGCGCCAGCAGCATACTAGCGGGAGGGCGCGACGAGCAGTACTTC. Protein: CASSILAGGRDEQYF. Combining the CDR3 with reference TRBV5-1 and TRBJ2-7 gives the whole variable domain KAGVTQTPRYLIKTRGQQVTLSCSPISGHRSVSWYQQTPGQGLQFLFEYFSETQRNKGNFPGRFSGRQFSNSRSEMNVSTLELGDSALYLCASSILAGGRDEQYFGPGTRLTVT.

The chain is built from TRBV29-1 and TRBJ1-5; D ambiguous. Trimming stripped 4 bases from V and 4 bases from J, with 11 bases between. CDR3 length: 13 amino acids. Germline lookup yields CDR1 SQVTM and CDR2 ANQGSEA. CDR3 protein: CSVGEAGNQPQHF. CDR3 nucleotide sequence: TGCAGCGTTGGGGAAGCGGGGAATCAGCCCCAGCATTTT.

This chain joins TRBV29-1 and TRBJ1-2, with D perhaps TRBD1 (6 bases). Germline loops: CDR1 SQVTM, CDR2 ANQGSEA. This CDR3 region has 12 residues. Deletions cut 2 bases from V and 7 bases from J, with 11 bases between. CDR3 nucleotide sequence: TGCAGCGTTGAATTACAGGGCATTGGCTACACCTTC. Translation gives CSVELQGIGYTF.

V gene TRBV19 combines with J gene TRBJ2-3; perhaps TRBD2 as D (6 bases). V shed 5 bases and J shed 2 bases, with 17 bases lying between them. The CDR3 has 16 amino acids. Germline V gene data show CDR1 as LNHDA and CDR2 as SQIVND (reference sequence). The CDR3 here is CASSPQGLSDTDTQYF. CDR3 nucleotides: TGTGCCAGTAGTCCCCAGGGACTTTCAGACACAGATACGCAGTATTTT.

V is TRBV4-1 and J is TRBJ2-3, with 7 bases lining up with TRBD1. The CDR3 has 16 residues. Germline V lookup: CDR1 MGHRA, CDR2 YSYEKL. The trim removed 0 bases at V and 4 bases at J, leaving 7 bases unmatched. The CDR3 region is CASSQDFGQAADTQYF. The CDR3 nucleotides are TGCGCCAGCAGCCAAGATTTCGGACAGGCTGCAGATACGCAGTATTTT.

This clone was counted between two and nine times. The rearrangement joins TRBV7-2 to TRBJ2-3, with D possibly TRBD2 on 6 matching bases. This CDR3 spans 15 amino acids. Deletions cut 2 bases from V and 6 bases from J, with 15 bases between. Germline CDR1 SGHTA, CDR2 FQGNSA. CDR3 nucleotides: TGTGCCAGCAGCTTAAATCTTCCTGGGAGGGATACGCAGTATTTT. This translates into CASSLNLPGRDTQYF.

J is TRBJ2-3 and V is TRBV4-2; a possible D gene is TRBD2 (6 bases). This CDR3 has 18 amino acids. Trimming cost V 0 bases and J 0 bases, with 16 bases left between them. CDR1 is LGHNA, CDR2 YNFKEQ, per germline. CDR3 nucleotides: TGTGCCAGCAGCCAAGATTACACCGGGGGACTTAGCACAGATACGCAGTATTTT. This gives the protein CASSQDYTGGLSTDTQYF.

The chain uses TRBV24-1 and TRBJ2-2; tentatively, D is TRBD1 (5 bases). V lost 3 bases and J lost 7, with 11 bases in between. The CDR3 consists of 14 residues. Germline loops: CDR1 KGHDR, CDR2 SFDVKD. CDR3 bases: TGTGCCACCAGTGATGCAGGGTATGGCGGGGAGCTGTTTTTT. It encodes CATSDAGYGGELFF.

This sequence joins TRBV2 and TRBJ2-5; TRBD2 aligns across 10 bases. Trimming cost V 6 bases and J 5 bases; bases outside gene matches: 12. The CDR3 is 16 amino acids. The germline V gene encodes CDR1 SNHLY and CDR2 FYNNEI. The CDR3 nucleotides are TGTGCCAGCAGAAAAGGGGATAGCGGGAGGAGGGAGACCCAGTACTTC. Translation gives CASRKGDSGRRETQYF.

The rearrangement joins TRBV5-1 to TRBJ2-3; weak D call: TRBD1 (6 bases). Trimming took 0 bases from V and 2 from J, leaving 10 bases between them. CDR1 and CDR2 (germline): SGHRS, YFSETQ. The CDR3 is made up of 15 amino acids. This chain's CDR3 is CASSLDRAPTDTQYF. The CDR3 DNA is TGCGCCAGCAGCTTGGACAGGGCGCCCACAGATACGCAGTATTTT.